This T cell receptor beta chain was retrieved from a study of beta chain features in type 1 diabetes. Study overall: Healthy donors and patients showed comparable age, gender and cell yields. Study-wide results and limits: Reads derived from cDNA could over-represent cells showing high TCR expression.

The count of this clone is one. Its specificity is unknown. Each donor gave one heparinised blood draw averaging roughly 120 mL. By way of CD45RO/CCR7/CD25/CD127/CD95/CD27, the CD4+ regulatory, stem cell-like memory, central memory and naive cells were sorted. What was sequenced were expressed TCRB transcripts, since all of the isolated RNA had been reverse transcribed. TCRdb's table, derived via immunoSEQ multiplex PCR, lists solely in-frame clones and lacks some. The data hold roughly 450,000 clones, with around 13% observed a single time. The receptor was isolated from a man aged 25 to 40 in good health. The sequencing input was naive CD4+ T cells from blood.

The DNA for the CDR3 is TGTGCCAGCAGCTTAAGAGGGACGTCCTTGGAGACCCAGTACTTC. Protein: CASSLRGTSLETQYF. The V gene is TRBV7-6, the J gene TRBJ2-5; D could derive from TRBD1 or TRBD2 (5 bases each). From germline, CDR1 is SGHVS and CDR2 FNYEAQ. Trimming stripped 2 bases from V and 5 bases from J, with 15 bases between. The CDR3 has 15 residues.